The 5 T cell receptor beta chains listed next were all sequenced from one sample in a study of CD8+CD57+ T cells in acquired aplastic anemia. Study outcomes and limitations: Patients' CD8+CD57+ cells proved less diverse than their total CD4+ and CD8+ pools, researchers found.

No antigen is known for these receptors. Patients who underwent sequencing had shown CD8+CD57+ cell expansion by flow cytometry. Genomic DNA acted as the template from which TCR beta VDJ combination and CDR3 sequence profiling were carried out. TCRdb passed the reads through MiXCR, listing each CDR3 protein once. Here the sample spans about 17,000 distinct CDR3 sequences, less than 45% being singletons. The sample comprised CD8+CD57+ T cells sorted from PBMCs. Subset described: bead-enriched CD8+CD57+ effector memory T cells from SAA patients. The receptor source for this set is a human donor with aplastic anemia.

The rearrangement uses TRBV20-1 and TRBJ2-3, with TRBD1 identical over 9 bases. There are 14 residues in the CDR3. Germline trimming cut 6 bases from V and 4 bases from J; bases unmatched to any gene: 8. Germline V gives CDR1 DFQATT, CDR2 SNEGSKA (reference sequence). The CDR3 loop reads CSARTGVESDTQYF. Here the CDR3 DNA reads TGCAGTGCGAGGACAGGGGTGGAATCAGATACGCAGTATTTT.

This clonotype was seen a few times. The V gene is TRBV28, the J gene TRBJ2-2, with 9 bases that match TRBD1. The germline gives CDR1 MDHEN, CDR2 SYDVKM. Trimming cost V 2 bases and J 7 bases; bases outside gene matches: 5. There are 15 residues in the CDR3. This CDR3 reads CASSLGTGINGELFF. The CDR3 coding sequence is TGTGCCAGCAGTTTAGGGACAGGGATTAACGGGGAGCTGTTTTTT. Full variable domain (rest looked up from reference TRBV28 and TRBJ2-2): DVKVTQSSRYLVKRTGEKVFLECVQDMDHENMFWYRQDPGLGLRLIYFSYDVKMKEKGDIPEGYSVSREKKERFSLILESASTNQTSMYLCASSLGTGINGELFFGEGSRLTVL.

This clonotype showed up just a few times. CDR3 region: CATSLAGLLSYNEQFF. CDR3 sequence (DNA): TGTGCCACCAGTCTAGCAGGGTTGCTCTCCTACAATGAGCAGTTCTTC. The chain has TRBV15 and TRBJ2-1, with D tentatively TRBD1 or TRBD2 (5 bases each). The CDR3 totals 16 residues. V gave up 6 bases and J gave up 0 bases, with 15 bases separating them. CDR1 LNHNV and CDR2 YYDKDF come from the germline V gene (reference sequence).

This clonotype was seen only a few times. The rearrangement links TRBV29-1 to TRBJ2-3, with D unclear. This CDR3 has 12 residues. Trimming removed 2 bases at V and 5 bases at J, with 8 bases between. Per germline, CDR1 SQVTM and CDR2 ANQGSEA. The CDR3 region is CSVERVGDTQYF. The DNA of the CDR3 is TGCAGCGTTGAACGGGTGGGAGATACGCAGTATTTT.

The sample holds many counts of this clonotype. The chain uses TRBV11-1 and TRBJ2-6; D is undetermined. CDR1 and CDR2 (germline): SGHAT, FQDESV (reference sequence). Between the trimmed V and J ends, which lost 1 base and 4 bases, there was a span of 8 bases. This CDR3 is 15 amino acids long. CDR3 region: CASSLVDRGANVLTF. The CDR3 DNA reads as TGTGCCAGCAGCTTAGTCGATAGAGGGGCCAACGTCCTGACTTTC.